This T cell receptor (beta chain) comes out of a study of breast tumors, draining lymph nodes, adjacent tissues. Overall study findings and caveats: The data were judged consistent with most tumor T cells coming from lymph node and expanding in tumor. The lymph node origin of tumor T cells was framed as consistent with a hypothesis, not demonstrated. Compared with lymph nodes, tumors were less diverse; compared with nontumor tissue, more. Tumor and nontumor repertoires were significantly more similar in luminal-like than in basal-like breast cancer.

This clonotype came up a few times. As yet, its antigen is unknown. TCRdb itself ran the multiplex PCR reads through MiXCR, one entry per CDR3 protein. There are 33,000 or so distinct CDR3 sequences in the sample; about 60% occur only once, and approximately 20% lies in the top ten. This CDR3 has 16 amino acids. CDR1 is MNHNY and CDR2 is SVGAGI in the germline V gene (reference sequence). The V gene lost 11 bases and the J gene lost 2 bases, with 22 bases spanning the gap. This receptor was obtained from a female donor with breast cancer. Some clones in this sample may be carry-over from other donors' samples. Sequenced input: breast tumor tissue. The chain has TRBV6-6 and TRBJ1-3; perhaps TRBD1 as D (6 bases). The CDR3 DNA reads TGTGCCCGCATGACCCGGGACATTTCCCCTGGAAACACCATATATTTT. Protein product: CARMTRDISPGNTIYF.